This T cell receptor (beta chain) came from a study of OX40 agonist ivuxolimab in advanced cancers. Study summary: Ivuxolimab, an antibody that agonizes OX40 (CD134), was administered to the patients. Notes on the study in general: Some of the lowest clonal expansion was seen in partial responders at 0.1-3.0 mg/kg. CD4+ and CD8+ T cells in blood underwent clonal expansion by week 6 at 0.1 to 3.0 mg/kg.

From germline, CDR1 is MNHEY and CDR2 SMNVEV (reference sequence). This CDR3 is built from 16 residues. After removal of 3 bases from V and 6 bases from J, the junction contained 10 bases not matched to a gene. Method: immunoSEQ multiplex PCR; TCRdb's copy keeps in-frame clones and lacks some. The data show tens of thousands of clones, with about 92% seen just once and 5% to 7% held by the top ten. Worth noting for this clone: What it recognizes is unknown.

The specimen comprised CD4+ or CD8+ T cells sorted from blood, sampled in a trial of the OX40 agonist ivuxolimab. The chain couples TRBV27 to TRBJ2-7; 11 bases map to TRBD1. The source of this sequence is an adult with an advanced solid tumor such as melanoma, head and neck, liver or kidney cancer. The CDR3 loop is CASSLTPGTGGFEQYV. CDR3 coding DNA: TGTGCCAGCAGTTTGACACCCGGGACAGGGGGGTTCGAGCAGTACGTC.